What follows are 5 T cell receptor beta chains derived from one specimen sequenced in a study of regulatory T cells in long-lasting Graves disease. Time point indicated: newly diagnosed GD, antithyroid drugs for less than 3 months. The TCR library was made from RNA extracted from PBMCs. Building of the TCR beta libraries involved iRepertoire HTBI primers and Arm-PCR of CDR3 regions. TCRdb processed the multiplex PCR reads anew with MiXCR; each CDR3 protein has one entry. This sample yields around 400,000 distinct CDR3 sequences, of which about a sixth are seen a single time; about a fifth belongs to the top ten. This specimen was peripheral blood mononuclear cells (PBMCs), taken at new diagnosis, from a patient treated with antithyroid drugs. The receptors come from a female donor with Graves disease.

This clonotype showed up many times. This chain joins TRBV20-1 and TRBJ2-7; D perhaps matches TRBD1 (5 bases). Deletions cut 5 bases from V and 3 bases from J, with 17 bases between. The CDR3 sequence is 14 residues long. Per germline, CDR1 DFQATT and CDR2 SNEGSKA (reference sequence). The CDR3 reads CSAARRGGGYEQYF. Here the CDR3 DNA reads TGCAGTGCTGCCCGTAGGGGTGGCGGCTACGAGCAGTACTTC.

This clonotype showed up many times. One end of the junction does not line up with germline, which may come from a read error. This chain uses TRBV12-3 or TRBV12-4 with TRBJ1-1; 8 nucleotides line up with TRBD1. The CDR3 is 14 residues long. The CDR3 is CASSLRTTGTGLLF. The CDR3, as DNA: TGTGCCAGCAGTCTTCGTACCACCGGGACAGGCCTTTTATTT.

There are many counts of this clonotype. The J gene is TRBJ2-7, the V gene TRBV13; D not certain. Trimming cost V 4 bases and J 2 bases, with 12 bases left between them. The germline V gene has CDR1 PRHDT and CDR2 FYEKMQ (reference sequence). The length of the CDR3 is 14 residues. The CDR3 nucleotides are TGTGCCAGCAGCTCGACGGATGATCCCTACGAGCAGTACTTC. It codes for CASSSTDDPYEQYF.

This clonotype was recorded many times. V usage is TRBV12-3 or TRBV12-4 and J usage is TRBJ2-7, with D possibly matching TRBD2 (6 bases). The ends were cut back, 5 bases at V and 4 bases at J, with 12 bases in the middle. This CDR3 has 13 amino acids. In DNA form, the CDR3 reads TGTGCCAGCAGTGGGACTGGCCAATACGAGCAGTACTTC. Translated, it gives CASSGTGQYEQYF.

The CDR3 spells CASRHRMNTEAFF. The CDR3 coding sequence is TGTGCCAGTAGGCACAGGATGAACACTGAAGCTTTCTTT. The chain is built from TRBV19 and TRBJ1-1; a possible D gene is TRBD1 (5 bases). CDR3 length: 13 residues. The germline gives CDR1 LNHDA, CDR2 SQIVND (reference sequence). Trimming stripped 6 bases from V and 0 bases from J, with 8 bases between.